This T cell receptor (beta chain) was obtained from a study of lymphopenia after photon versus proton radiotherapy. Profiled with immunoSEQ multiplex PCR; TCRdb holds only in-frame clones, not every one. The repertoire consists of 150,000 to 200,000 clones, with roughly nine tenths occurring once and the leading ten covering around 4.6%. The CDR3 has 15 amino acids. The germline V gene has CDR1 LNHDA and CDR2 SQIVND (reference sequence). V was pared by 1 base and J by 2 bases, with 12 bases between. The sequence came from a man aged 45-60 years with gastric cancer. The chain employs TRBV19 and TRBJ2-7; D uncertain. Material: peripheral blood, obtained from a patient treated with photon-based radiotherapy. CDR3 protein: CASSIALDTTYEQYF. The CDR3 DNA is TGTGCCAGTAGTATAGCTCTCGATACTACCTACGAGCAGTACTTC.